A selection of T cell receptor beta chains follows, all from one sample in a study of cytomegalovirus exposure and HLA in healthy donors. Assay: immunoSEQ multiplex PCR; the TCRdb copy retains only in-frame clones and omits some. The sample records some 150,000 clones, around three quarters being singletons. The sequencing input was PBMCs. The receptor source for this set is a woman in her forties in good health and CMV-seropositive. Each CDR3 is given with its conserved first and last residue. Each record gives: J gene, V gene, D gene, clone size, CDR3 protein, CDR3 DNA. D genes are given only for firm matches. Clone size is shown for a subset of rows, as once, few, many or a class of expanded clone.

J gene: TRBJ2-1; V gene: TRBV7-2; D gene: TRBD2; clone size: .; CDR3 protein: CASKLAGIRSEQFF; CDR3 DNA: TGTGCCAGCAAACTAGCGGGGATCCGTTCTGAGCAGTTCTTC
J gene: TRBJ2-3; V gene: TRBV10-2; D gene: TRBD1; clone size: once; CDR3 protein: CASSEEARDRGADTQYF; CDR3 DNA: TGCGCCAGCAGTGAGGAAGCCCGGGACAGGGGGGCAGATACGCAGTATTTT
J gene: TRBJ2-3; V gene: TRBV12-5; D gene: TRBD2; clone size: .; CDR3 protein: CASGLGLAGDTQYF; CDR3 DNA: TGTGCTAGTGGTTTGGGCCTAGCGGGAGATACGCAGTATTTT
J gene: TRBJ1-5; V gene: TRBV2; D gene: .; clone size: .; CDR3 protein: CASRPLYQPQHF; CDR3 DNA: TGTGCCAGCAGGCCACTTTATCAGCCCCAGCATTTT
J gene: TRBJ1-4; V gene: TRBV6-5; D gene: .; clone size: .; CDR3 protein: CASSNSKEKLFF; CDR3 DNA: TGTGCCAGCAGCAACTCTAAGGAAAAACTGTTTTTT
J gene: TRBJ1-1; V gene: TRBV11-2; D gene: .; clone size: .; CDR3 protein: CASSPPTRGQNTEAFF; CDR3 DNA: TGTGCCAGCAGCCCTCCGACACGGGGTCAGAACACTGAAGCTTTCTTT
J gene: TRBJ1-5; V gene: TRBV12-5; D gene: .; clone size: .; CDR3 protein: CASGLVQGGNQPQHF; CDR3 DNA: TGTGCTAGTGGTTTGGTCCAGGGTGGCAATCAGCCCCAGCATTTT
J gene: TRBJ1-1; V gene: TRBV14; D gene: .; clone size: few; CDR3 protein: CASSPSVNTEAFF; CDR3 DNA: TGTGCCAGCAGCCCCTCAGTGAACACTGAAGCTTTCTTT
J gene: TRBJ2-7; V gene: TRBV27; D gene: TRBD1; clone size: few; CDR3 protein: CASSLGPTGRNEQYF; CDR3 DNA: TGTGCCAGCAGTTTAGGGCCGACAGGGCGGAACGAGCAGTACTTC
J gene: TRBJ1-3; V gene: TRBV5-1; D gene: TRBD1; clone size: .; CDR3 protein: CASSSVIGTGVTGNTIYF; CDR3 DNA: TGCGCCAGCAGCTCCGTTATCGGGACAGGGGTTACTGGAAACACCATATATTTT
J gene: TRBJ1-1; V gene: TRBV5-4; D gene: TRBD1; clone size: .; CDR3 protein: CASSMTGVSTEAFF; CDR3 DNA: TGTGCCAGCAGCATGACAGGGGTGAGCACTGAAGCTTTCTTT
J gene: TRBJ1-2; V gene: TRBV29-1; D gene: .; clone size: .; CDR3 protein: CSVDPRGTFYGYTF; CDR3 DNA: TGCAGCGTAGACCCCAGGGGAACTTTCTATGGCTACACCTTC
J gene: TRBJ2-2; V gene: TRBV7-7; D gene: .; clone size: .; CDR3 protein: CASSLPGIGWGGRTGELFF; CDR3 DNA: TGTGCCAGCAGCTTACCCGGTATTGGATGGGGGGGCCGCACCGGGGAGCTGTTTTTT
J gene: TRBJ2-5; V gene: TRBV29-1; D gene: .; clone size: .; CDR3 protein: CSAPPGGQETQYF; CDR3 DNA: TGCAGCGCCCCACCCGGGGGCCAAGAGACCCAGTACTTC
J gene: TRBJ1-2; V gene: TRBV5-1; D gene: .; clone size: .; CDR3 protein: CASSLALLAGSNYGYTF; CDR3 DNA: TGCGCCAGCAGCTTGGCCCTACTGGCGGGATCCAACTATGGCTACACCTTC
J gene: TRBJ1-1; V gene: TRBV19; D gene: .; clone size: .; CDR3 protein: CASSLRFLNTEAFF; CDR3 DNA: TGTGCCAGTAGCCTACGCTTTTTGAACACTGAAGCTTTCTTT
J gene: TRBJ1-1; V gene: TRBV18; D gene: .; clone size: .; CDR3 protein: CASSPTRGQSSTEAFF; CDR3 DNA: TGTGCCAGCTCACCAACCCGAGGGCAAAGCAGCACTGAAGCTTTCTTT
J gene: TRBJ2-5; V gene: TRBV5-1; D gene: TRBD2; clone size: .; CDR3 protein: CASSLNPSGGQETQYF; CDR3 DNA: TGCGCCAGCAGCTTGAACCCTAGCGGGGGCCAAGAGACCCAGTACTTC
J gene: TRBJ2-1; V gene: TRBV7-9; D gene: TRBD2; clone size: .; CDR3 protein: CASSRTSGGYNEQFF; CDR3 DNA: TGTGCCAGCAGCCGGACTAGCGGGGGATACAATGAGCAGTTCTTC
J gene: TRBJ1-2; V gene: TRBV10-1; D gene: .; clone size: few; CDR3 protein: CASIRGGNGYTF; CDR3 DNA: TGCGCCAGCATACGGGGGGGGAATGGCTACACCTTC
J gene: TRBJ2-5; V gene: TRBV9; D gene: .; clone size: .; CDR3 protein: CASSPEGLLQETQYF; CDR3 DNA: TGTGCCAGCAGCCCCGAGGGACTGCTTCAAGAGACCCAGTACTTC
J gene: TRBJ1-2; V gene: TRBV9; D gene: .; clone size: .; CDR3 protein: CASSATLGSGFYGYTF; CDR3 DNA: TGTGCCAGCAGCGCCACCCTGGGGTCGGGATTCTATGGCTACACCTTC
J gene: TRBJ2-1; V gene: TRBV5-4; D gene: .; clone size: few; CDR3 protein: CASSLRGEQFF; CDR3 DNA: TGTGCCAGCAGCTTACGGGGTGAGCAGTTCTTC
J gene: TRBJ2-1; V gene: TRBV2; D gene: .; clone size: .; CDR3 protein: CASIQNPGLGGREQFF; CDR3 DNA: TGTGCCAGCATTCAGAATCCGGGACTAGGGGGCCGTGAGCAGTTCTTC
J gene: TRBJ2-3; V gene: TRBV7-9; D gene: .; clone size: few; CDR3 protein: CASGERGTDTQYF; CDR3 DNA: TGTGCCAGCGGGGAGAGGGGCACAGATACGCAGTATTTT
J gene: TRBJ2-5; V gene: TRBV9; D gene: TRBD2; clone size: few; CDR3 protein: CASSVQGLAGVETQYF; CDR3 DNA: TGTGCCAGCAGCGTTCAGGGACTAGCGGGGGTGGAGACCCAGTACTTC
J gene: TRBJ1-6; V gene: TRBV9; D gene: .; clone size: .; CDR3 protein: CASSVSPGVNSPLHF; CDR3 DNA: TGTGCCAGCAGCGTATCCCCAGGGGTCAATTCACCCCTCCACTTT
J gene: TRBJ2-5; V gene: TRBV29-1; D gene: TRBD2; clone size: .; CDR3 protein: CSVVPAGVQQETQYF; CDR3 DNA: TGCAGCGTTGTCCCAGCGGGGGTTCAACAAGAGACCCAGTACTTC
J gene: TRBJ2-7; V gene: TRBV5-5; D gene: TRBD2; clone size: .; CDR3 protein: CASSFGLAGSEQYF; CDR3 DNA: TGTGCCAGCAGCTTTGGTCTAGCGGGGAGCGAGCAGTACTTC
J gene: TRBJ2-3; V gene: TRBV2; D gene: TRBD2; clone size: few; CDR3 protein: CASSEGSGGVTDTQYF; CDR3 DNA: TGTGCCAGCAGTGAAGGGAGCGGGGGGGTTACAGATACGCAGTATTTT
J gene: TRBJ2-3; V gene: TRBV7-2; D gene: TRBD2; clone size: .; CDR3 protein: CASSLEAGGGHQYF; CDR3 DNA: TGTGCCAGCAGCTTAGAGGCGGGCGGGGGGCACCAGTATTTT
J gene: TRBJ2-2; V gene: TRBV19; D gene: TRBD1; clone size: .; CDR3 protein: CASSTRDRGFNGELFF; CDR3 DNA: TGTGCCAGTAGTACACGGGACAGGGGGTTCAACGGGGAGCTGTTTTTT
J gene: TRBJ2-2; V gene: TRBV27; D gene: TRBD2; clone size: .; CDR3 protein: CASSSSGLAGGRVFF; CDR3 DNA: TGTGCCAGCAGCTCCTCGGGACTAGCGGGGGGCAGGGTGTTTTTT
J gene: TRBJ2-2; V gene: TRBV25-1; D gene: .; clone size: .; CDR3 protein: CASSVGGAGELFF; CDR3 DNA: TGTGCCAGCAGTGTCGGGGGAGCCGGGGAGCTGTTTTTT
J gene: TRBJ2-7; V gene: TRBV6-5; D gene: .; clone size: .; CDR3 protein: CASKRGGASSYEQYF; CDR3 DNA: TGTGCCAGCAAAAGGGGCGGGGCCAGCTCCTACGAGCAGTACTTC
J gene: TRBJ1-1; V gene: TRBV18; D gene: TRBD1; clone size: .; CDR3 protein: CASSRPGTGAVNTEAFF; CDR3 DNA: TGTGCCAGCTCACGTCCCGGGACAGGGGCCGTGAACACTGAAGCTTTCTTT
J gene: TRBJ2-3; V gene: TRBV11-2; D gene: TRBD1; clone size: .; CDR3 protein: CASSNTVTGTGNTDTQYF; CDR3 DNA: TGTGCCAGCAGCAACACCGTCACCGGGACAGGGAACACAGATACGCAGTATTTT
J gene: TRBJ1-5; V gene: TRBV5-1; D gene: .; clone size: .; CDR3 protein: CASSNQGFVNQPQHF; CDR3 DNA: TGCGCCAGTTCCAACCAGGGGTTTGTCAATCAGCCCCAGCATTTT
J gene: TRBJ1-1; V gene: TRBV5-1; D gene: .; clone size: .; CDR3 protein: CASSFGGAGNTEAFF; CDR3 DNA: TGCGCCAGCAGCTTTGGAGGGGCGGGGAACACTGAAGCTTTCTTT
J gene: TRBJ1-2; V gene: TRBV19; D gene: TRBD1; clone size: .; CDR3 protein: CASSWDSSDGYTF; CDR3 DNA: TGTGCCAGTAGCTGGGACAGTTCGGATGGCTACACCTTC
J gene: TRBJ2-2; V gene: TRBV28; D gene: .; clone size: .; CDR3 protein: CASRRGTNTGGLFF; CDR3 DNA: TGTGCCAGCAGGAGGGGTACGAACACCGGGGGGCTGTTTTTT
J gene: TRBJ2-1; V gene: TRBV5-1; D gene: TRBD2; clone size: .; CDR3 protein: CASSTRTSGGAEQFF; CDR3 DNA: TGCGCCAGCAGCACACGGACTAGCGGGGGGGCGGAGCAGTTCTTC
J gene: TRBJ2-4; V gene: TRBV19; D gene: TRBD1; clone size: few; CDR3 protein: CASSIGLGTGVTKNIQYF; CDR3 DNA: TGTGCCAGTAGTATAGGCTTAGGGACAGGGGTAACCAAAAACATTCAGTACTTC
J gene: TRBJ1-4; V gene: TRBV19; D gene: TRBD1; clone size: few; CDR3 protein: CASVDRGEKLFF; CDR3 DNA: TGTGCCAGTGTCGACAGGGGCGAAAAACTGTTTTTT